The 7 T cell receptor beta chains below were found in one sample sequenced in a study of Graves' ophthalmopathy and Graves' hyperthyroidism. The sequenced template was RNA, covering the TCR beta CDR3 region. Second-round multiplex PCR came after first-round RT-PCR with HTBI primers. Using its own MiXCR run on the multiplex PCR reads, TCRdb lists one record per CDR3 protein. The repertoire includes approximately 380,000 distinct CDR3 sequences, more than 20% of them detected once, and 2.5% to 3.5% sits in the top ten. The specimen sequenced was peripheral blood. All receptors come from a woman aged 18-30 years with stable Graves' hyperthyroidism.

This rearrangement joins TRBV6-1 to TRBJ1-2, with D possibly matching TRBD1 (5 bases). Trimming removed 3 bases at V and 8 bases at J, with 13 bases between. Germline lookup yields CDR1 MNHNS and CDR2 SASEGT. The CDR3 covers 13 residues. The CDR3 DNA is TGTGCCAGCAGTGATTTCAGGGCGTTAGGCTACACCTTC. Translated: CASSDFRALGYTF.

J is TRBJ2-7 and V is TRBV6-1; tentatively, D is TRBD1 (5 bases). The CDR3 extends over 13 amino acids. The ends were cut back, 7 bases at V and 3 bases at J, with 13 bases in the middle. Germline CDR1 MNHNS, CDR2 SASEGT. The DNA for the CDR3 is TGTGCCAGCAAGGGGCATCCTCTCTACGAGCAGTACTTC. Its protein product is CASKGHPLYEQYF.

This clonotype was recorded many times. V gene TRBV11-2 combines with J gene TRBJ1-3; D gene unclear. Trimming shortened V by 6 bases and J by 0 bases, and 6 bases separated the two germline ends. This CDR3 contains 13 residues. Germline V gene data show CDR1 as SGHAT and CDR2 as FQNNGV. Here the CDR3 reads CASRASSGNTIYF. The DNA for the CDR3 is TGTGCCAGCAGGGCGTCCTCTGGAAACACCATATATTTT.

This clonotype was seen at least ten times. The V gene is TRBV20-1, the J gene TRBJ1-2; a weak D match, TRBD1 (6 bases). The CDR3 covers 12 residues. The V gene lost 2 bases and the J gene lost 2 bases, with 6 bases spanning the gap. Germline CDR1 DFQATT, CDR2 SNEGSKA (reference sequence). The CDR3 DNA is TGCAGTGCTAGACAGGGGAACTATGGCTACACCTTC. Translated: CSARQGNYGYTF.

V is TRBV5-1 and J is TRBJ2-4; D assignment may be TRBD1 or TRBD2 (6 bases each). The V end was cut by 0 bases, the J end by 8 bases, with 12 bases between. This CDR3 is built from 14 residues. Germline CDR1 and CDR2: SGHRS and YFSETQ. The CDR3 is CASSLEGGGHIQYF. CDR3 bases: TGCGCCAGCAGCTTGGAGGGGGGCGGTCACATTCAGTACTTC.

This clonotype was observed at least ten times. The chain uses TRBV7-8 and TRBJ2-7; D is possibly TRBD2 (6 bases). The V gene lost 5 bases and the J gene lost 7 bases, with 21 bases spanning the gap. The CDR3 is made up of 15 amino acids. CDR1 and CDR2 from the germline V gene are SGHVS and FQNEAQ. The CDR3 is CASSPRDSTTGEQYF. CDR3 DNA sequence: TGTGCCAGCAGCCCCCGGGACTCTACGACGGGGGAGCAGTACTTC.

This clonotype was counted at least ten times. V usage is TRBV3-1 and J usage is TRBJ1-6; D is ambiguous. The V end lost 6 bases, the J end lost 9 bases, and 15 bases lay between the germline ends. The germline V gene encodes CDR1 LGHDT and CDR2 YNNKEL (reference sequence). This CDR3 spans 14 amino acids. CDR3: CASRRREASSPLHF. The CDR3 region has the DNA TGTGCCAGCAGACGCCGGGAAGCAAGTTCACCCCTCCACTTT.